The clone carrying this T cell receptor beta chain has a single count. The antigen remains unidentified. Clones were sequenced by immunoSEQ multiplex PCR, and TCRdb holds only the in-frame ones, with some missing. The data contain 150,000 or so clones, about 91% of them singletons. The sample originates from a study of T cell responses to AZD1222 COVID-19 vaccine. Study-level points and caveats: It was only after the peak T cell response that any repertoires were sampled. Close to half of all spike-specific TCRs reportedly target regions of the variants that are unmutated. CD4 TCRs linked to vaccination spanned spike, dominating at 160-218 and 743-854. Clonal diversity was possibly underestimated, and white British individuals and females predominated among donors.

Germline CDR1 reads KGHSH; CDR2 reads LQKENI. CDR3 length: 13 amino acids. Trimming took off 6 bases at V and 6 bases at J, with 14 bases between the two ends. This TCR was sampled from an adult in good health. This specimen consisted of peripheral blood, obtained on day 0 of AZD1222 vaccination. V is TRBV18 and J is TRBJ1-2; TRBD1 might be the D (6 bases). The CDR3 region has the DNA TGTGCCAGCTCCCTACGGGCAGGGGATGGCTACACCTTC. It translates to CASSLRAGDGYTF. The full variable domain, its missing parts supplied by reference TRBV18 and TRBJ1-2, is NAGVMQNPRHLVRRRGQEARLRCSPMKGHSHVYWYRQLPEEGLKFMVYLQKENIIDESGMPKERFSAEFPKEGPSILRIQQVVRGDSAAYFCASSLRAGDGYTFGSGTRLTVV.